The entry below describes one TCR beta chain. V was cut by 10 bases and J by 0 bases, with 12 bases left in between. The CDR3 covers 13 residues. Looked up from germline, CDR1 is SGHNT and CDR2 is YENEEA. This sample was included in a study of cytomegalovirus exposure and HLA in healthy donors. 13 Jbeta primers and 60 Vbeta primers were used for the PCR. Produced via immunoSEQ multiplex PCR; TCRdb's table is partial and in-frame only. The sample has fewer than 200,000 clones, roughly 81% seen once. Nominally healthy donors provided the samples, though records likely missed some immune exposures. This chain joins TRBV11-3 and TRBJ1-1; no clear D. The sample was PBMCs. This TCR was sampled from a woman aged 45-65 years in good health and CMV-seronegative. CDR3 in amino acids: CATFVKMNTEAFF. The DNA for the CDR3 is TGTGCCACTTTTGTAAAAATGAACACTGAAGCTTTCTTT.